The TCR beta chain under discussion was sequenced for a study of regulatory T cells in long-lasting Graves disease. Germline assignment: CDR1 MDHEN and CDR2 SYDVKM. The CDR3 has 15 residues. Trimming removed 6 bases from V and 3 bases from J, with 17 bases in between. Library construction for TCR beta used iRepertoire HTBI primers and Arm-PCR of CDR3 regions. TCRdb passed the multiplex PCR reads through MiXCR, listing each CDR3 protein once. The sample lists about 470,000 distinct CDR3 sequences, around 20% occurring once. This clonotype was picked up many times. Its specificity is not known. The study's findings and limits: Persistent disease favored TRBV28, TRBJ1-2 and TRBJ2-5.

Time point noted: persistent/refractory GD, antithyroid drugs over 5 years with positive TRAb. RNA from PBMCs was the source of the TCR library. The input for sequencing was peripheral blood mononuclear cells (PBMCs), taken when the disease was refractory, from a patient treated with antithyroid drugs. The genes are TRBV28 and TRBJ1-1; tentatively, D is TRBD1 (5 bases). This clonotype was sampled from a female donor with Graves disease. The CDR3 region has the DNA TGTGCCAGCAGATATACCACGGACACCTACACTGAAGCTTTCTTT. As protein: CASRYTTDTYTEAFF.